The sample holds one count of the clone carrying this T cell receptor beta chain. These data are taken from a study of OX40 agonist ivuxolimab in advanced cancers. About the study: Mean age roughly 65 years, range about 23 to 85; about 85% male. Three dose-escalation patients had partial responses: one with hepatocellular carcinoma and two with cutaneous melanoma.

Sequenced by immunoSEQ multiplex PCR; TCRdb stores in-frame clones only, minus some. This table holds 70,000 to 85,000 clones, 94% found once. V was clipped by 4 bases and J by 0 bases, with 10 bases between them. This CDR3 is built from 14 residues. CDR1 MNHNS and CDR2 SASEGT come from the germline V gene. The sequencing used CD4+ or CD8+ T cells sorted from blood, collected in a trial of the OX40 agonist ivuxolimab. The clonotype was recovered from an adult with an advanced solid tumor such as melanoma, head and neck, liver or kidney cancer. The rearrangement links TRBV6-1 to TRBJ2-7; weak D call: TRBD1 (5 bases). The CDR3 DNA follows: TGTGCCAGCAGTGTACGACAGTCCTCCTACGAGCAGTACTTC. Translated: CASSVRQSSYEQYF.